Below, 2 T cell receptor beta chains from the same sample are listed, as sequenced in a study of cytomegalovirus exposure and HLA in healthy donors. The PCR made use of 60 Vbeta and 13 Jbeta primers. The protocol was immunoSEQ multiplex PCR, while the TCRdb copy is restricted to in-frame clones and leaves out a portion. The sample yields some 98,000 clones, under 70% seen once. Material for sequencing was PBMCs. These receptors all stem from a middle-aged man in good health and CMV-seronegative.

The genes are TRBV5-4 and TRBJ1-1, with D perhaps matching TRBD1 (6 bases). Trimming took off 0 bases at V and 5 bases at J, with 20 bases between the two ends. This CDR3 comprises 17 residues. Looked up from germline, CDR1 is SGHNT and CDR2 is YYREEE (reference sequence). CDR3 bases: TGTGCCAGCAGCTTGGATTTGGGGGGGGCAAGGGGAACTGAAGCTTTCTTT. This gives the protein CASSLDLGGARGTEAFF.

J is TRBJ2-1 and V is TRBV9, with 11 positions matching TRBD2. The CDR3 contains 15 residues. Trimming took 5 bases from V and 6 from J; bases not matched to a gene: 7. In germline, CDR1 is SGDLS, CDR2 YYNGEE. CDR3 DNA: TGTGCCAGCAGTATGGGGACTAGCGGCCGCAATGAGCAGTTCTTC. Its protein product is CASSMGTSGRNEQFF. The full variable domain, rest sourced from reference TRBV9 and TRBJ2-1, is DSGVTQTPKHLITATGQRVTLRCSPRSGDLSVYWYQQSLDQGLQFLIQYYNGEERAKGNILERFSAQQFPDLHSELNLSSLELGDSALYFCASSMGTSGRNEQFFGPGTRLTVL.